The 22 T cell receptor beta chains below come from one sample, sequenced in a study of blood T cell repertoires in COVID-19. TCRdb keeps only in-frame clones here, not all; method: immunoSEQ multiplex PCR. The table includes roughly 250,000 clones, roughly 87% detected once. Sequenced: PBMCs or T cells enriched from blood (not recorded which). All receptors derive from a woman in her twenties or thirties with acute COVID-19.

The rearrangement uses TRBV28 and TRBJ1-5, with D hard to call. CDR1 is MDHEN, CDR2 SYDVKM, per germline. The CDR3 consists of 13 residues. With 6 bases removed from V and 4 bases from J, the gap between germline ends came to 10 bases. CDR3 DNA: TGTGCCAGCAGGTTACCGGGTAATCAGCCCCAGCATTTT. It specifies CASRLPGNQPQHF.

The chain recombines TRBV9 with TRBJ1-4; no clear D gene. The length of the CDR3 is 16 residues. V was trimmed by 3 bases and J by 0 bases, leaving 12 bases between them. Germline values: CDR1 SGDLS, CDR2 YYNGEE. This CDR3 is CASSGEKGATNEKLFF. The CDR3 nucleotides read TGTGCCAGCAGCGGGGAGAAAGGAGCAACTAATGAAAAACTGTTTTTT.

The gene calls are TRBV28 and TRBJ1-1; D is possibly TRBD1 (6 bases). Deletions cut 6 bases from V and 0 bases from J, with 14 bases between. The CDR3 totals 15 residues. Germline CDR1 MDHEN, CDR2 SYDVKM. The CDR3 reads CASSTPGAMNTEAFF. Here the CDR3 DNA reads TGTGCCAGCAGCACCCCAGGGGCCATGAACACTGAAGCTTTCTTT.

This clone showed up just once. The chain links TRBV30 to TRBJ1-6; 9 bases fit TRBD1. The germline V gene encodes CDR1 GTSNPN and CDR2 SVGIG (reference sequence). Trimming at V came to 2 bases and at J to 0 bases, leaving 5 bases not matched to a gene. The CDR3 runs 17 residues. The CDR3 here is CAWSSGQGISYNSPLHF. Written as DNA, the CDR3 is TGTGCCTGGAGTTCGGGACAGGGAATCTCCTATAATTCACCCCTCCACTTT.

This chain links TRBV7-8 with TRBJ1-2; D is perhaps TRBD1 (5 bases). The germline V and J ends were trimmed by 1 base and 3 bases, with 21 bases remaining between them. This CDR3 region has 18 residues. Germline V gene lookup returns CDR1 SGHVS and CDR2 FQNEAQ. The CDR3 nucleotides read TGTGCCAGCAGCTTAGGGTGGGGAGGGACCGAAGTTTACTATGGCTACACCTTC. Protein product: CASSLGWGGTEVYYGYTF.

V and J are TRBV7-8 and TRBJ1-1; D perhaps matches TRBD1 (6 bases). V was pared by 5 bases and J by 4 bases, with 20 bases between. The CDR3 is 16 amino acids. Germline CDR1 and CDR2: SGHVS and FQNEAQ. In DNA, the CDR3 is TGTGCCAGCAGCCCCAATGCAGGGGTGGGGACCACTGAAGCTTTCTTT. Amino acids: CASSPNAGVGTTEAFF.

The chain carries TRBV28 and TRBJ1-5; D possibly corresponds to TRBD1 (5 bases). The CDR3 has 16 residues. V lost 4 bases and J lost 6, with 19 bases in between. Germline V gives CDR1 MDHEN, CDR2 SYDVKM. DNA for the CDR3: TGTGCCAGCAGTTACCACCCGGGCAGGGTAAGTCAGCCCCAGCATTTT. Its protein product is CASSYHPGRVSQPQHF.

The chain uses TRBV5-4 and TRBJ2-7; maybe TRBD2 (5 bases). Germline V gene data show CDR1 as SGHNT and CDR2 as YYREEE (reference sequence). V gave up 5 bases and J gave up 3 bases, with 15 bases separating them. The CDR3 spans 14 residues. The CDR3 reads CASSPAQRLYEQYF. The DNA for the CDR3 is TGTGCCAGCAGTCCTGCCCAGCGGCTCTACGAGCAGTACTTC.

The chain joins TRBV28 to TRBJ1-1, with D tentatively TRBD1 (5 bases). Trimming removed 5 bases from V and 1 base from J, with 17 bases in between. The CDR3 spans 16 residues. The V gene's germline CDR1 is MDHEN and CDR2 SYDVKM. The CDR3 protein is CASSLGGVGRNTEAFF. Here the CDR3 DNA reads TGTGCCAGCAGTCTGGGGGGGGTAGGGAGGAACACTGAAGCTTTCTTT.

V gene TRBV28 combines with J gene TRBJ2-1; 10 bases map to TRBD2. CDR3 length: 15 amino acids. With V trimmed by 5 bases and J by 7 bases, 8 bases remained unmatched. Germline V gene lookup returns CDR1 MDHEN and CDR2 SYDVKM. In nucleotides, the CDR3 is TGTGCCAGCAGTCCATCTAGCGGGAGACGGAATGAGCAGTTCTTC. This translates into CASSPSSGRRNEQFF. The variable domain in full, with the rest retrieved from reference TRBV28 and TRBJ2-1, is DVKVTQSSRYLVKRTGEKVFLECVQDMDHENMFWYRQDPGLGLRLIYFSYDVKMKEKGDIPEGYSVSREKKERFSLILESASTNQTSMYLCASSPSSGRRNEQFFGPGTRLTVL.

The gene calls are TRBV10-3 and TRBJ1-6, with unresolved D. V was pared by 0 bases and J by 10 bases, with 7 bases between. The length of the CDR3 is 13 residues. The germline CDR1 and CDR2 sequences are ENHRY and SYGVKD. The CDR3 is CAISESEGSPLHF. CDR3 nucleotide sequence: TGTGCCATCAGTGAGTCCGAGGGCTCACCCCTCCACTTT.

This clone was detected once. This chain links TRBV11-2 with TRBJ1-4; the D gene is possibly TRBD1 (5 bases). This CDR3 is built from 13 residues. V gave up 5 bases and J gave up 8 bases, with 12 bases separating them. CDR1 is SGHAT and CDR2 is FQNNGV in the germline V gene. The chain's CDR3 is CASSVRVREKLFF. For the CDR3, the DNA is TGTGCCAGCAGCGTCAGGGTTCGGGAAAAACTGTTTTTT.

V and J are TRBV5-1 and TRBJ1-1; D call uncertain. The CDR3 totals 14 residues. Germline CDR1 and CDR2: SGHRS and YFSETQ. V lost 7 bases and J lost 2, with 15 bases in between. The CDR3 DNA is TGCGCCAGCTCCCTTGAGGGCCATAACACTGAAGCTTTCTTT. Translated: CASSLEGHNTEAFF.

This chain uses TRBV5-6 with TRBJ2-3; the match to TRBD2 covers 12 bases. The CDR3 runs 15 residues. V lost 4 bases to trimming and J lost 6 bases; unmatched junction nucleotides: 6. Looked up from germline, CDR1 is SGHDT and CDR2 is YYEEEE. The CDR3 is CASSPSGGASDTQYF. CDR3 sequence (DNA): TGTGCCAGCAGCCCTAGCGGGGGGGCATCCGATACGCAGTATTTT.

The sample holds one count of this clone. V gene TRBV6-5 combines with J gene TRBJ2-1; TRBD2 matches 7 bases. Germline V gene lookup returns CDR1 MNHEY and CDR2 SVGAGI. This CDR3 contains 15 residues. Unmatched junction bases numbered 3, after V lost 2 bases and J lost 2 bases. In DNA, the CDR3 is TGTGCCAGCAGTTACGCGGGAGCACCCTACAATGAGCAGTTCTTC. Amino acids: CASSYAGAPYNEQFF.

In its sample, this clone was seen once. V gene TRBV25-1 combines with J gene TRBJ2-5; 10 nucleotides match TRBD2. The CDR3 has 16 residues. The V segment lost 1 base and the J segment 2 bases; nucleotides outside the gene matches: 4. Germline CDR1 and CDR2: MGHDK and SYGVNS. CDR3 DNA sequence: TGTGCCAGCAGTGAATCCCAACTAGCGGGGCAAGAGACCCAGTACTTC. Its translation: CASSESQLAGQETQYF.

This chain links TRBV7-8 with TRBJ2-3; 11 bases map to TRBD2. V gave up 1 base and J gave up 3 bases; unmatched junction bases: 6. Per the germline V gene, CDR1 is SGHVS and CDR2 is FQNEAQ. The CDR3 length is 17 residues. CDR3 sequence reads: CASSLVGGTSGTDTQYF. CDR3 in DNA: TGTGCCAGCAGCTTAGTGGGTGGGACTAGCGGTACAGATACGCAGTATTTT.

The DNA for the CDR3 is TGTGCCAGCAACCCCTCGGCAGGGACCGGGGAGCTGTTTTTT. Its translation is CASNPSAGTGELFF. The rearrangement uses TRBV28 and TRBJ2-2; the D gene is possibly TRBD1 (5 bases). The germline V gene encodes CDR1 MDHEN and CDR2 SYDVKM. Trimming took off 7 bases at V and 5 bases at J, with 14 bases between the two ends. There are 14 residues in the CDR3.

The rearrangement joins TRBV5-4 to TRBJ1-4; 10 bases match TRBD1. V was clipped by 4 bases and J by 6 bases; unmatched bases: 6. The CDR3 loop spans 15 amino acids. The germline CDR1 and CDR2 sequences are SGHNT and YYREEE (reference sequence). The CDR3 nucleotides are TGTGCCAGCAGCGGGGGGACAGGGGTTTATGAAAAACTGTTTTTT. As protein: CASSGGTGVYEKLFF.

Notes on this clone: The junction shows a germline mismatch at one end, possibly a read error. The chain recombines TRBV20-1 with TRBJ1-2, with D tentatively TRBD1 (5 bases). The CDR3 has 11 amino acids. Per the germline V gene, CDR1 is DFQATT and CDR2 is SNEGSKA (reference sequence). The CDR3 coding sequence is TGCAGTGCTAGCCGGGACTCAACAGGCCTCTTC. Translated: CSASRDSTGLF.

This chain joins TRBV12-5 and TRBJ2-1; D is unresolved. CDR1 LGHNT and CDR2 FRNRAP come from the germline V gene. The V end was cut by 7 bases, the J end by 1 base, with 20 bases between. The length of the CDR3 is 17 residues. The CDR3 loop is CASVTFRVAASYNEQFF. CDR3 DNA sequence: TGTGCTAGTGTAACCTTTCGGGTGGCAGCTTCCTACAATGAGCAGTTCTTC. Variable domain in full (rest from reference TRBV12-5 and TRBJ2-1): DARVTQTPRHKVTEMGQEVTMRCQPILGHNTVFWYRQTMMQGLELLAYFRNRAPLDDSGMPKDRFSAEMPDATLATLKIQPSEPRDSAVYFCASVTFRVAASYNEQFFGPGTRLTVL.

Only one count was recorded for this clone. The identical CDR3 is also encoded by other nucleotide sequences in the sample. The gene calls are TRBV18 and TRBJ2-7, with 9 bases lining up with TRBD1. CDR1 is KGHSH, CDR2 LQKENI, per germline. After removal of 6 bases from V and 4 bases from J, the junction contained 4 bases not matched to a gene. This CDR3 contains 13 residues. The DNA for the CDR3 is TGTGCCAGCTCGCGGGACAGGGTGTACGAGCAGTACTTC. This translates into CASSRDRVYEQYF.